This record concerns one TCR beta chain sequence. This specimen belongs to a study of Ad26.COV2.S vaccination and SARS-CoV-2 variants. Treatment in this sample: about 20 received Ad26.COV2.S at low or high dose, single or two shots; roughly five received placebo; per-sample allocation not given. Repertoires come from day 63 after the first vaccine or placebo injection. An Ad26 vector that expressed Wuhan-strain SARS-CoV-2 spike constituted the vaccine. The CDR3 totals 17 residues. The germline V gene has CDR1 LGHDT and CDR2 YNNKEL (reference sequence). V was trimmed by 4 bases and J by 3 bases, leaving 18 bases between them. Clones were read by immunoSEQ multiplex PCR, and TCRdb kept only the in-frame ones, dropping some. The profile shows 440,000 or so clones, roughly 90% of them singletons.

This sample comprised peripheral blood, obtained in a trial of Ad26.COV2.S vaccine versus placebo. This sequence originates from a person between 18 and 60 years old who received the Ad26.COV2.S COVID-19 vaccine or a placebo. The chain employs TRBV3-1 (or the pseudogene TRBV3-2) and TRBJ2-2, with D possibly TRBD2 on 7 matching bases. The CDR3 sequence is CASSLGGLASYTGELFF. CDR3 nucleotide sequence: TGTGCCAGCAGCCTCGGGGGGCTAGCCTCGTACACCGGGGAGCTGTTTTTT.